These 17 T cell receptor beta chains came from one sample sequenced in a study of cytomegalovirus exposure and HLA in healthy donors. Here immunoSEQ multiplex PCR was the method, and the copy in TCRdb shows in-frame clones only, minus some. The table lists tens of thousands of clones, over 90% of them singletons. Sequences were obtained from PBMCs. These receptor sequences come from a man aged 18 to 30 in good health and CMV-seronegative.

The chain employs TRBV28 and TRBJ2-3, with D maybe TRBD1 (6 bases). The CDR3 covers 14 residues. Trimming removed 2 bases from V and 2 bases from J, with 8 bases in between. Germline loops: CDR1 MDHEN, CDR2 SYDVKM. CDR3 region: CASSLRDITDTQYF. The CDR3 DNA sequence: TGTGCCAGCAGTTTACGGGACATCACAGATACGCAGTATTTT.

This rearrangement joins TRBV7-9 to TRBJ1-1, with D hard to call. CDR3 size: 14 residues. Germline CDR1 SEHNR, CDR2 FQNEAQ (reference sequence). V lost 5 bases, J lost 3 bases, and 13 bases lay in between. The chain's CDR3 is CASSQNWGDTEAFF. The DNA of the CDR3 is TGTGCCAGCAGCCAAAACTGGGGAGACACTGAAGCTTTCTTT. The full variable domain, its missing parts supplied by reference TRBV7-9 and TRBJ1-1, is DTGVSQNPRHKITKRGQNVTFRCDPISEHNRLYWYRQTLGQGPEFLTYFQNEAQLEKSRLLSDRFSAERPKGSFSTLEIQRTEQGDSAMYLCASSQNWGDTEAFFGQGTRLTVV.

The chain couples TRBV23-1 to TRBJ2-6; 14 bases fit TRBD2. TRBV23-1 is an open reading frame whose function is uncertain. V was clipped by 4 bases and J by 3 bases; unmatched bases: 11. The CDR3 is made up of 20 amino acids. CDR3 in DNA: TGCGCCAGCAGTCCCCCCCTGGGACTAGCGGGAGATTGTGGGGCCAACGTCCTGACTTTC. Translation: CASSPPLGLAGDCGANVLTF.

V is TRBV4-2 and J is TRBJ2-1; 14 positions agree with TRBD2. The CDR3 covers 18 residues. Trimming took 0 bases from V and 9 from J; bases not matched to a gene: 10. CDR1 and CDR2 from the germline V gene are LGHNA and YNFKEQ. The CDR3 DNA follows: TGTGCCAGCAGCCAAGATTACGCGGGACTAGCGGGAGAGGGTGAGCAGTTCTTC. This translates into CASSQDYAGLAGEGEQFF.

In its sample, this clone was seen once. The chain uses TRBV6-6 and TRBJ2-1; D remains unclear. CDR1 is MNHNY, CDR2 SVGAGI, per germline (reference sequence). The V end was cut by 0 bases, the J end by 8 bases, with 5 bases between. The CDR3 runs 12 residues. The CDR3 DNA sequence: TGTGCCAGCAGTTACTCCGGGTATGAGCAGTTCTTC. Translating gives CASSYSGYEQFF.

The genes are TRBV19 and TRBJ1-1; TRBD1 matches 8 bases. The CDR3 has 14 residues. CDR1 and CDR2 from the germline V gene are LNHDA and SQIVND (reference sequence). Unmatched junction bases numbered 8, after V lost 6 bases and J lost 5 bases. The CDR3 region is CASSFQGAQTEAFF. The DNA for the CDR3 is TGTGCCAGTAGCTTCCAGGGGGCGCAAACTGAAGCTTTCTTT.

CDR3 sequence reads: CASSPGTGSNQPQHF. The CDR3 DNA reads as TGTGCCAGCAGTCCTGGGACAGGGAGCAATCAGCCCCAGCATTTT. The V gene is TRBV27, the J gene TRBJ1-5, with TRBD1 matching over 9 bases. CDR1 is MNHEY, CDR2 SMNVEV, per germline (reference sequence). The CDR3 contains 15 residues. V lost 5 bases to trimming and J lost 1 base; unmatched junction nucleotides: 3.

V usage is TRBV9 and J usage is TRBJ2-7; D is ambiguous. In germline, CDR1 is SGDLS, CDR2 YYNGEE. Trimming took off 2 bases at V and 1 base at J, with 10 bases between the two ends. This CDR3 is 14 amino acids long. DNA of the CDR3: TGTGCCAGCAGCGTCGGCGACAAATCCTACGAGCAGTACTTC. Amino acid sequence: CASSVGDKSYEQYF.

The rearrangement links TRBV19 to TRBJ2-3; the D gene is possibly TRBD2 (5 bases). V dropped 6 bases and J dropped 0 bases, with 16 bases sitting between them. Germline V gives CDR1 LNHDA, CDR2 SQIVND (reference sequence). This CDR3 has 16 amino acids. The CDR3 DNA sequence: TGTGCCAGTAGGAGTCGCGGCGGGCCTAGCACAGATACGCAGTATTTT. Encoded protein: CASRSRGGPSTDTQYF.

The V gene is TRBV6-6, the J gene TRBJ2-7, with unresolved D. There are 11 residues in the CDR3. Germline V CDR1 and CDR2: MNHNY, SVGAGI (reference sequence). The ends were cut back, 2 bases at V and 3 bases at J, with 2 bases in the middle. The CDR3 loop reads CASSYLYEQYF. In nucleotides, the CDR3 is TGTGCCAGCAGTTACCTCTACGAGCAGTACTTC.

The V gene is TRBV25-1, the J gene TRBJ1-1; D gene uncertain. Looked up from germline, CDR1 is MGHDK and CDR2 is SYGVNS. V gave up 1 base and J gave up 0 bases, with 9 bases separating them. The CDR3 has 15 residues. The CDR3 region has the DNA TGTGCCAGCAGTGAATCCGAGGTCCTGAACACTGAAGCTTTCTTT. It codes for CASSESEVLNTEAFF.

This rearrangement joins TRBV11-2 to TRBJ1-3; TRBD1 agrees at 9 bases. V shed 4 bases, J shed 5 bases, and the junction held 3 bases outside the gene matches. The germline gives CDR1 SGHAT, CDR2 FQNNGV. The CDR3 has 14 amino acids. CDR3 DNA: TGTGCCAGCAGCTCGGGACAGGGTCGAAACACCATATATTTT. Amino acids: CASSSGQGRNTIYF.

V and J are TRBV11-2 and TRBJ1-1; D not resolved. The CDR3 is 14 amino acids. V gave up 3 bases and J gave up 2 bases, with 10 bases separating them. Germline CDR1 is SGHAT and CDR2 is FQNNGV. In DNA form, the CDR3 reads TGTGCCAGCAGCTTGGTAATAGATAACACTGAAGCTTTCTTT. It encodes CASSLVIDNTEAFF.

This sequence joins TRBV10-2 and TRBJ1-2, with 7 positions matching TRBD1. Trimming removed 4 bases from V and 2 bases from J; junction bases left unmatched: 7. The CDR3 runs 15 residues. Germline V lookup: CDR1 WSHSY, CDR2 SAAADI. CDR3 amino acids: CASSAKGQNNYGYTF. Written as DNA, the CDR3 is TGCGCCAGCAGTGCGAAGGGACAGAACAACTATGGCTACACCTTC.

The genes are TRBV9 and TRBJ2-2; 11 nucleotides match TRBD2. This CDR3 is 17 amino acids long. The germline CDR1 and CDR2 sequences are SGDLS and YYNGEE. The V segment lost 3 bases and the J segment 7 bases; nucleotides outside the gene matches: 11. CDR3 amino acids: CASSGALAGVFNGELFF. CDR3 DNA sequence: TGTGCCAGCAGCGGAGCACTAGCGGGAGTTTTTAACGGGGAGCTGTTTTTT.

In its sample, this clone was seen once. The chain joins TRBV27 to TRBJ2-1; 7 positions match TRBD1. Germline V gene data show CDR1 as MNHEY and CDR2 as SMNVEV (reference sequence). CDR3 length: 13 amino acids. Trimming removed 10 bases from V and 6 bases from J; junction bases left unmatched: 9. The CDR3 region is CATAQGIGNEQFF. The CDR3 region has the DNA TGTGCCACCGCACAGGGGATTGGCAATGAGCAGTTCTTC.

The chain uses TRBV10-1 and TRBJ2-7; D may be TRBD1 (6 bases). V was shortened by 3 bases and J by 2 bases, with 20 bases between the two germline ends. There are 17 residues in the CDR3. Germline V gene lookup returns CDR1 WNHNN and CDR2 SYGVQD (reference sequence). This chain's CDR3 is CASSEMAVDRNPYEQYF. CDR3 DNA: TGCGCCAGCAGTGAAATGGCGGTAGACAGGAACCCCTACGAGCAGTACTTC.